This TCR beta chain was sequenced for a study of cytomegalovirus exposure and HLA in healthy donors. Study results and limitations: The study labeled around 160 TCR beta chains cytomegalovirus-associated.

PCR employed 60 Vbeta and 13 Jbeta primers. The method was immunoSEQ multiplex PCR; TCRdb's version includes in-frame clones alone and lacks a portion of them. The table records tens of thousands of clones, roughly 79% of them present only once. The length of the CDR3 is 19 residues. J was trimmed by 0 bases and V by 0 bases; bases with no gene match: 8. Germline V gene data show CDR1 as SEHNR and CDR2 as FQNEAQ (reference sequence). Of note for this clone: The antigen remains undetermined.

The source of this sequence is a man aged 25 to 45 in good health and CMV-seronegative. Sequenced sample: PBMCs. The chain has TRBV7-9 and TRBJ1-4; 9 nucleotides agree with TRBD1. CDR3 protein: CASSLAWDRVGATNEKLFF. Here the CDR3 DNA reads TGTGCCAGCAGCTTAGCATGGGACAGGGTTGGAGCAACTAATGAAAAACTGTTTTTT.